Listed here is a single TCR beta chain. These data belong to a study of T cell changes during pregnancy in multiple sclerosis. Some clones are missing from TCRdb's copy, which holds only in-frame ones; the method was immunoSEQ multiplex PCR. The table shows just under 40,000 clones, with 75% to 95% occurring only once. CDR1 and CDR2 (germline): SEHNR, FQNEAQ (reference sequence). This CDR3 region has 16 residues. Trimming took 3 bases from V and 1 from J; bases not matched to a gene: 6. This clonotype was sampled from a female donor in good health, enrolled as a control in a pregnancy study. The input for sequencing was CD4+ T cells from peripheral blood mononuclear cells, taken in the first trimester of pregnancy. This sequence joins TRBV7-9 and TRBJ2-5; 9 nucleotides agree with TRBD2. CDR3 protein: CASSFLSGGLQETQYF. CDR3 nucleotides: TGTGCCAGCAGCTTTCTTAGCGGGGGACTCCAAGAGACCCAGTACTTC.